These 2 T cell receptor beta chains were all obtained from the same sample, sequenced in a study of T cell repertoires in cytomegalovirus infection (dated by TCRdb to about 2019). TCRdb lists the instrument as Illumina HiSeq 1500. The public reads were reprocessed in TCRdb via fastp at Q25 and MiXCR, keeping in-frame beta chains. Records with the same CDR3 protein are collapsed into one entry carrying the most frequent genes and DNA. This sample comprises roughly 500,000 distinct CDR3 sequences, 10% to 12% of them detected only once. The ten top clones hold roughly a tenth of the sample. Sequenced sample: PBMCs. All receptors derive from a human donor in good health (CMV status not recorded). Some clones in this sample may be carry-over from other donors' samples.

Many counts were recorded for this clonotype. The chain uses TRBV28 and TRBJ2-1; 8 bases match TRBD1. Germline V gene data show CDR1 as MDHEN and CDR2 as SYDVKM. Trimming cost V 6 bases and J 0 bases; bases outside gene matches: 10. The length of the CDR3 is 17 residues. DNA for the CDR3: TGTGCCAGCAGCCTAGGGACAGGCGGAAGCTCCTACAATGAGCAGTTCTTC. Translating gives CASSLGTGGSSYNEQFF.

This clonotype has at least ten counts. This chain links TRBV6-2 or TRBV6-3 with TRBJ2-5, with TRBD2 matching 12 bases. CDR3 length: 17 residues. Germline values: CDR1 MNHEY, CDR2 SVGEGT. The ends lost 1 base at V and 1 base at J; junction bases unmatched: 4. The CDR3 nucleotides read TGTGCCAGCAGTTACTTTCGACTAGCGGGAGCCCAAGAGACCCAGTACTTC. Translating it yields CASSYFRLAGAQETQYF.